Listed here are 23 T cell receptor beta chains from one sample, sequenced in a study of shared clonotypes between healthy human individuals. Clones were read by immunoSEQ multiplex PCR, and TCRdb kept only the in-frame ones, dropping some. The sample carries about 2 million clones, 95% recorded once. Sequencing input: naive CD4+ T cells sorted from blood. Subset reported: CD45RA+ positively selected. These receptors were taken from a man younger than 30 in good health.

The chain links TRBV28 to TRBJ1-3; no reliable D call. Germline-derived CDR1 and CDR2 are MDHEN and SYDVKM. The CDR3 sequence is 14 residues long. With 2 bases removed from V and 0 bases from J, the gap between germline ends came to 5 bases. The CDR3 reads CASSLRASGNTIYF. CDR3 bases: TGTGCCAGCAGTTTAAGGGCCTCTGGAAACACCATATATTTT.

This chain uses TRBV4-1 with TRBJ2-1, with 10 bases aligning to TRBD2. Germline trimming cut 5 bases from V and 4 bases from J; bases unmatched to any gene: 8. Per germline, CDR1 MGHRA and CDR2 YSYEKL. The CDR3 has 16 residues. The CDR3 is CASSSRTSGTYNEQFF. The CDR3 region has the DNA TGCGCCAGCAGCTCCCGGACTAGCGGAACATACAATGAGCAGTTCTTC.

V usage is TRBV7-9 and J usage is TRBJ1-1; D might be TRBD1 (6 bases). There are 13 residues in the CDR3. Germline CDR1 is SEHNR and CDR2 is FQNEAQ (reference sequence). Trimming cost V 10 bases and J 2 bases, with 14 bases left between them. This CDR3 reads CATEGQLNTEAFF. The CDR3 bases are TGTGCCACCGAAGGACAGCTAAACACTGAAGCTTTCTTT.

About this clone itself: Germline and junction disagree at one end, which may indicate a read error. This chain uses TRBV7-2 with TRBJ2-7; TRBD1 matches 7 bases. The CDR3 is 17 amino acids. Germline CDR1 is SGHTA and CDR2 is FQGNSA. For the CDR3, the DNA is TGTGCCAGCAGCACCAGGACAGGAATCTTACCCTTCACTGGGATTGACTTC. This translates into CASSTRTGILPFTGIDF.

A remark on this clone: The sample contains more than one DNA sequence encoding this CDR3. This sequence joins TRBV28 and TRBJ1-2; weak D call: TRBD1 (5 bases). Germline-derived CDR1 and CDR2 are MDHEN and SYDVKM. Between the trimmed V and J ends, which lost 6 bases and 2 bases, there was a span of 7 bases. The CDR3 is 12 residues long. CDR3 residues: CASSRGNYGYTF. Here the CDR3 DNA reads TGTGCCAGCAGCCGGGGGAACTATGGCTACACCTTC.

V gene TRBV4-1 combines with J gene TRBJ2-1; 7 nucleotides match TRBD1. The CDR3 covers 15 residues. V was clipped by 1 base and J by 9 bases; unmatched bases: 9. Germline CDR1 reads MGHRA; CDR2 reads YSYEKL. CDR3 in amino acids: CASSQGGQVGFEQFF. The CDR3 DNA is TGCGCCAGCAGCCAAGGCGGACAGGTGGGATTTGAGCAGTTCTTC.

V is TRBV28 and J is TRBJ2-7; no definite D call. CDR1 and CDR2 from the germline V gene are MDHEN and SYDVKM. Trimming left V 5 bases short and J 6 bases short, with 14 bases between. The CDR3 has 13 amino acids. CDR3 DNA: TGTGCCAGCAGTCTTATCTCGGCCCGCGAGCAGTACTTC. Translation: CASSLISAREQYF.

The CDR3 reads CASSIGVSSLHF. CDR3 in DNA: TGTGCCAGTAGTATAGGTGTCTCATCCCTCCACTTT. The chain couples TRBV19 to TRBJ1-6; no clear D gene. CDR3 length: 12 amino acids. Trimming took off 1 base at V and 14 bases at J, with 9 bases between the two ends. Germline loops: CDR1 LNHDA, CDR2 SQIVND (reference sequence).

The rearrangement joins TRBV2 to TRBJ1-4; D ambiguous. V lost 6 bases, J lost 4 bases, and 12 bases lay in between. Per the germline V gene, CDR1 is SNHLY and CDR2 is FYNNEI. This CDR3 is 14 amino acids long. The chain's CDR3 is CASSEGHRNEKLFF. CDR3 DNA sequence: TGTGCCAGCAGCGAGGGTCACCGTAATGAAAAACTGTTTTTT.

This sequence joins TRBV9 and TRBJ2-3; 9 nucleotides align to TRBD2. CDR3 length: 15 residues. V lost 3 bases to trimming and J lost 6 bases; unmatched junction nucleotides: 8. CDR1 SGDLS and CDR2 YYNGEE come from the germline V gene. The CDR3 loop is CASSEIAGVRDTQYF. DNA for the CDR3: TGTGCCAGCAGCGAAATAGCGGGAGTGAGGGATACGCAGTATTTT.

This chain links TRBV7-9 with TRBJ2-5; 7 nucleotides match TRBD2. CDR1 is SEHNR, CDR2 FQNEAQ, per germline (reference sequence). CDR3 size: 14 residues. With 4 bases clipped from V and 2 bases from J, the junction kept 4 bases outside the gene matches. The CDR3 DNA reads TGTGCCAGCAGCTCCGGGGGGAAGCAAGAGACCCAGTACTTC. As protein: CASSSGGKQETQYF.

This sequence joins TRBV29-1 and TRBJ2-3; 9 nucleotides line up with TRBD2. Germline CDR1 is SQVTM and CDR2 is ANQGSEA. Unmatched junction bases numbered 19, after V lost 8 bases and J lost 1 base. The CDR3 contains 18 residues. CDR3 sequence reads: CSLKKVRGRARGTDTQYF. Here the CDR3 DNA reads TGCAGCCTAAAGAAAGTTCGCGGGAGGGCCAGGGGCACAGATACGCAGTATTTT.

The chain employs TRBV28 and TRBJ1-5; D unresolved. From germline, CDR1 is MDHEN and CDR2 SYDVKM. Trimming left V 2 bases short and J 2 bases short, with 10 bases between. This CDR3 has 15 residues. This CDR3 is CASSLMGIGNQPQHF. CDR3 in DNA: TGTGCCAGCAGTTTAATGGGGATCGGCAATCAGCCCCAGCATTTT.

The rearrangement joins TRBV5-1 to TRBJ2-5; 8 positions agree with TRBD2. V lost 4 bases to trimming and J lost 4 bases; unmatched junction nucleotides: 18. This CDR3 region has 18 residues. Germline values: CDR1 SGHRS, CDR2 YFSETQ. The CDR3: CASSPGPLAGTLRETQYF. Here the CDR3 DNA reads TGCGCCAGCAGCCCGGGACCGCTAGCGGGTACACTGAGAGAGACCCAGTACTTC.

The chain uses TRBV27 and TRBJ2-7; 7 positions match TRBD2. Per the germline V gene, CDR1 is MNHEY and CDR2 is SMNVEV (reference sequence). The CDR3 runs to 13 residues. Trimming at V came to 6 bases and at J to 5 bases, leaving 7 bases not matched to a gene. CDR3 sequence reads: CASRSWGGDEQYF. CDR3 DNA: TGTGCCAGCAGATCTTGGGGGGGAGACGAGCAGTACTTC.

The chain carries TRBV6-1 and TRBJ2-7, with 7 bases identical to TRBD1. The germline V gene encodes CDR1 MNHNS and CDR2 SASEGT. After removal of 4 bases from V and 4 bases from J, the junction contained 7 bases not matched to a gene. The CDR3 loop spans 14 amino acids. The CDR3 protein is CASSVTQGQYEQYF. The CDR3 bases are TGTGCCAGCAGTGTGACACAGGGACAGTACGAGCAGTACTTC.

The chain is built from TRBV6-1 and TRBJ2-5, with TRBD2 matching 9 bases. CDR3 length: 17 residues. Germline V lookup: CDR1 MNHNS, CDR2 SASEGT. With V trimmed by 2 bases and J by 8 bases, 15 bases remained unmatched. The DNA for the CDR3 is TGTGCCAGCAGTGAACCCCTGGCACTAGCGGGCCCCACAACCCAGTACTTC. Protein sequence: CASSEPLALAGPTTQYF.

About this clone itself: Additional DNA sequences in this sample encode the identical CDR3. The chain recombines TRBV13 with TRBJ1-2, with D possibly TRBD1 on 6 matching bases. V was shortened by 0 bases and J by 0 bases, with 8 bases between the two germline ends. Germline V CDR1 and CDR2: PRHDT, FYEKMQ (reference sequence). CDR3 length equals 15 residues. The CDR3 nucleotides are TGTGCCAGCAGCTTAGGACAGGGTGCTAACTATGGCTACACCTTC. Residues: CASSLGQGANYGYTF.

The V gene is TRBV5-1, the J gene TRBJ1-3, with D hard to call. Between the trimmed V and J ends, which lost 5 bases and 4 bases, there was a span of 4 bases. Germline V gives CDR1 SGHRS, CDR2 YFSETQ. The CDR3 contains 11 residues. The CDR3 DNA reads as TGCGCCAGCAGTACCGGAAACACCATATATTTT. The encoded protein is CASSTGNTIYF.

The chain recombines TRBV18 with TRBJ2-3; the D gene could be TRBD1 or TRBD2 (6 bases each). The CDR3 loop spans 15 amino acids. V lost 2 bases and J 5 bases, leaving 14 bases between the germline ends. Germline CDR1 and CDR2: KGHSH and LQKENI. The CDR3 protein is CASSPSHREVDTQYF. The CDR3 DNA is TGTGCCAGCTCACCATCCCACAGGGAGGTAGATACGCAGTATTTT.

This clone was observed once. The rearrangement joins TRBV4-1 to TRBJ2-2; 10 positions agree with TRBD1. Looked up from germline, CDR1 is MGHRA and CDR2 is YSYEKL. CDR3 length equals 16 residues. J gave up 4 bases and V 8 bases, and 10 bases lay outside the gene matches. CDR3 bases: TGCGCCAGCGGCTCCTGGGGACAGGGGTCCACCGGGGAGCTGTTTTTT. Translated, it gives CASGSWGQGSTGELFF.

The chain joins TRBV5-1 to TRBJ2-3; either TRBD1 or TRBD2 may supply D (5 bases each). Germline lookup yields CDR1 SGHRS and CDR2 YFSETQ. V was clipped by 2 bases and J by 3 bases, with 13 bases between them. The CDR3 is 15 residues long. The CDR3 protein is CASSLSGTVTDTQYF. The CDR3 DNA follows: TGCGCCAGCAGCTTATCCGGGACGGTTACAGATACGCAGTATTTT.

This clone was seen only once. This chain links TRBV30 with TRBJ2-1; D remains ambiguous. This CDR3 is 12 amino acids long. The V end lost 3 bases, the J end lost 10 bases, and 13 bases lay between the germline ends. The germline V gene encodes CDR1 GTSNPN and CDR2 SVGIG (reference sequence). CDR3 loop: CAWSRLPSEQFF. DNA for the CDR3: TGTGCCTGGAGCAGACTCCCCTCGGAGCAGTTCTTC.